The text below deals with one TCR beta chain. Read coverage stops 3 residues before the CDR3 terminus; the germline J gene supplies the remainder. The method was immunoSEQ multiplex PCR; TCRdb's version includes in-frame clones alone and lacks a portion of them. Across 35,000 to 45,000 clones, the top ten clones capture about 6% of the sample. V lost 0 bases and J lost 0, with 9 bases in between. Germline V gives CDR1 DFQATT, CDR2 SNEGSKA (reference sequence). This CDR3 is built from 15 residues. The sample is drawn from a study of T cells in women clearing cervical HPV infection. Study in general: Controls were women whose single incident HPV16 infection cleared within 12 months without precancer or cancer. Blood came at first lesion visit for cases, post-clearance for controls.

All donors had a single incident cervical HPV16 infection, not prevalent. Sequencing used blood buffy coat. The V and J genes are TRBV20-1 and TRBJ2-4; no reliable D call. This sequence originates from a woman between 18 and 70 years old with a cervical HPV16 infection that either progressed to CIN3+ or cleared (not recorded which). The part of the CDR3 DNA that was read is TGCAGTGCTAGAGATAAAGGCCTAGCCAAAAACATT. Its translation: CSARDKGLAKNI. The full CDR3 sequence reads CSARDKGLAKNIQYF.